This TCR beta chain emerged from a study of identical twins. Between the trimmed V and J ends, which lost 5 bases and 2 bases, there was a span of 14 bases. The CDR3 spans 15 residues. Germline V CDR1 and CDR2: MDHEN, SYDVKM. This clonotype was found a few times. TCRdb redid the calling of the 5' RACE reads with MiXCR, one entry per CDR3 protein. This table has about 700,000 distinct CDR3 sequences, under 9% appearing once. These same records also appear under a second study, on yellow fever vaccine responses in identical twins.

Sequencing was done on a sample of PBMCs. The TCR sequence derives from a woman between 18 and 30 years old in good health. The chain links TRBV28 to TRBJ2-3; D not certain. The chain's CDR3 is CASSQLGSVTDTQYF. For the CDR3, the DNA is TGTGCCAGCAGTCAATTGGGGTCCGTCACAGATACGCAGTATTTT.